This T cell receptor (beta chain) comes out of a study of cytomegalovirus exposure and HLA in healthy donors. Overall study results and limits: Most TCR sequences were seen very rarely across donors, but some public TCRs occurred in many. Listed as cytomegalovirus-associated were 150 or so TCR beta chains.

The table came from immunoSEQ multiplex PCR; TCRdb's copy has only in-frame clones and leaves some out. Of roughly 350,000 clones in the sample, roughly 85% are singletons; the top ten hold about 0.8%. This clone turned up a few times. Its antigen is unidentified. What was sequenced was PBMCs. This clonotype originated in a young woman in good health and CMV-seronegative.

DNA for the CDR3: TGTGCCAGCAGTGTGGACTACTATGGCTACACCTTC. Protein product: CASSVDYYGYTF. V is TRBV2 and J is TRBJ1-2; D remains unclear. Germline CDR1 and CDR2: SNHLY and FYNNEI. Trimming left V 4 bases short and J 3 bases short, with 6 bases between. CDR3 length: 12 residues.